This paragraph covers one T cell receptor beta chain sequence. The target antigen is unknown. These data come from a study of response to subunit inactivated influenza vaccine. TCRdb re-called the RT-PCR reads through MiXCR, storing one row per CDR3 protein. This table holds more than 150,000 distinct CDR3 sequences, 7.5% to 10% found once. Notes on the study in general: Few new T cells, the authors suggested, are recruited by each seasonal influenza vaccination.

The CDR3 has 15 residues. V lost 7 bases and J 0 bases, leaving 13 bases between the germline ends. This sequence originates from a man between 50 and 59 years old who received an inactivated influenza vaccine. The sequencing here drew on non-naive T cells sorted from PBMCs, taken on the day of vaccination. The rearrangement links TRBV12-3 or TRBV12-4 to TRBJ2-1; possibly TRBD1 or TRBD2 for D (5 bases each). CDR3 region: CASTRDAVSYNEQFF. CDR3 sequence (DNA): TGTGCCAGCACCCGGGACGCCGTCTCCTACAATGAGCAGTTCTTC.